This TCR beta chain was retrieved from a study of blood T cell repertoires in COVID-19. The CDR3 length is 15 residues. V was pared by 5 bases and J by 3 bases, with 7 bases of the junction left unmatched. Germline-derived CDR1 and CDR2 are KGHSH and LQKENI. Method: immunoSEQ multiplex PCR; TCRdb's copy keeps in-frame clones and lacks some. The table has fewer than 400,000 clones, more than 85% seen once. Sequencing was done on a sample of PBMCs or T cells enriched from blood (not recorded which). This rearrangement joins TRBV18 to TRBJ1-1; TRBD1 agrees at 9 bases. This receptor was taken from a woman aged 25 to 39 who had recovered from COVID-19. The DNA of the CDR3 is TGTGCCAGCTCAGGAGGTACAGGGGGCTACACTGAAGCTTTCTTT. Protein: CASSGGTGGYTEAFF.